The 25 T cell receptor beta chains listed next were all sequenced from one sample in a study of cytomegalovirus exposure and HLA in healthy donors. Generated by immunoSEQ multiplex PCR, the TCRdb table keeps only in-frame clones and is missing some. The table has about 120,000 clones, 70% to 90% seen once. Sample: PBMCs. Receptors were obtained from a woman under 30 in good health and CMV-seropositive.

This rearrangement joins TRBV11-3 to TRBJ2-7; 10 bases are shared with TRBD2. The V segment lost 2 bases and the J segment 0 bases; nucleotides outside the gene matches: 4. This CDR3 has 16 amino acids. In germline, CDR1 is SGHNT, CDR2 YENEEA. CDR3 DNA sequence: TGTGCCAGCAGCTTAAGCGGACTAGCGGCCTCCTACGAGCAGTACTTC. As protein: CASSLSGLAASYEQYF.

The chain links TRBV7-9 to TRBJ1-1; no firm D call. The CDR3 covers 14 residues. Germline values: CDR1 SEHNR, CDR2 FQNEAQ (reference sequence). V lost 3 bases and J lost 1, with 9 bases in between. CDR3 protein: CASSLLQANTEAFF. Written as DNA, the CDR3 is TGTGCCAGCAGCTTGCTCCAGGCGAACACTGAAGCTTTCTTT.

The genes are TRBV6-1 and TRBJ1-2, with a weak D call TRBD1 (6 bases). V gave up 6 bases and J gave up 0 bases, with 14 bases separating them. CDR1 MNHNS and CDR2 SASEGT come from the germline V gene. This CDR3 is 15 amino acids long. CDR3 loop: CASRGPGQPNYGYTF. In nucleotides, the CDR3 is TGTGCCAGCAGGGGACCGGGACAACCTAACTATGGCTACACCTTC.

This clone occurred a few times. The J gene is TRBJ2-5, the V gene TRBV7-8; D may be TRBD2 (6 bases). The CDR3 has 13 amino acids. Between the trimmed V and J ends, which lost 1 base and 5 bases, there was a span of 8 bases. CDR1 SGHVS and CDR2 FQNEAQ come from the germline V gene. The CDR3: CASSLGEAETQYF. The CDR3 bases are TGTGCCAGCAGCTTAGGGGAGGCGGAGACCCAGTACTTC.

This clone was recorded only once. The J gene is TRBJ2-7, the V gene TRBV7-6; D may be TRBD2 (6 bases). The CDR3 contains 15 residues. The germline gives CDR1 SGHVS, CDR2 FNYEAQ. V lost 1 base and J 6 bases, leaving 16 bases between the germline ends. CDR3 in DNA: TGTGCCAGCAGCTTAGGCCCCTTAGCGGAGGGCGAGCAGTACTTC. It specifies CASSLGPLAEGEQYF.

This chain connects TRBV2 to TRBJ2-6, with D unclear. This CDR3 contains 14 residues. Germline V lookup: CDR1 SNHLY, CDR2 FYNNEI. With 3 bases removed from V and 0 bases from J, the gap between germline ends came to 3 bases. The chain's CDR3 is CASSDGSGANVLTF. DNA of the CDR3: TGTGCCAGCAGTGACGGCTCTGGGGCCAACGTCCTGACTTTC.

The CDR3 is CASSLRTGPRSGANVLTF. The DNA for the CDR3 is TGTGCCAGTAGCCTTCGGACAGGACCCCGCTCTGGGGCCAACGTCCTGACTTTC. The rearrangement uses TRBV19 and TRBJ2-6, with 7 bases aligning to TRBD1. The CDR3 is 18 amino acids. Per germline, CDR1 LNHDA and CDR2 SQIVND (reference sequence). After removal of 6 bases from V and 0 bases from J, the junction contained 11 bases not matched to a gene.

The chain carries TRBV6-1 and TRBJ1-1; D uncertain. The V gene lost 8 bases and the J gene lost 0 bases, with 13 bases spanning the gap. The CDR3 runs to 14 residues. The germline V gene encodes CDR1 MNHNS and CDR2 SASEGT. In nucleotides, the CDR3 is TGTGCCAGCCGCTTGTCGGTTCTGAACACTGAAGCTTTCTTT. Protein product: CASRLSVLNTEAFF.

This clone showed up just a few times. The chain employs TRBV30 and TRBJ1-1; perhaps TRBD1 as D (6 bases). This CDR3 has 13 amino acids. V shed 3 bases and J shed 5 bases, with 13 bases lying between them. CDR1 is GTSNPN and CDR2 is SVGIG in the germline V gene (reference sequence). CDR3 nucleotide sequence: TGTGCCTGGAGCTTACTTCAGGGGACTGAAGCTTTCTTT. Its protein product is CAWSLLQGTEAFF.

The chain joins TRBV7-6 to TRBJ2-7, with D maybe TRBD1 (6 bases). The V end lost 1 base, the J end lost 0 bases, and 19 bases lay between the germline ends. CDR3 size: 18 residues. Germline CDR1 SGHVS, CDR2 FNYEAQ. The CDR3 sequence is CASSLGPPSQGGSYEQYF. The CDR3 DNA reads TGTGCCAGCAGCTTAGGTCCCCCTTCACAGGGTGGCTCCTACGAGCAGTACTTC. Looking up the rest from reference TRBV7-6 and TRBJ2-7 gives the full variable domain: GAGVSQSPRYKVTKRGQDVALRCDPISGHVSLYWYRQALGQGPEFLTYFNYEAQQDKSGLPNDRFSAERPEGSISTLTIQRTEQRDSAMYRCASSLGPPSQGGSYEQYFGPGTRLTVT.

V usage is TRBV27 and J usage is TRBJ2-7; no clear D gene. In germline, CDR1 is MNHEY, CDR2 SMNVEV (reference sequence). With 0 bases removed from V and 4 bases from J, the gap between germline ends came to 7 bases. The CDR3 contains 13 residues. CDR3 nucleotides: TGTGCCAGCAGTTTATCATCGGAGTACGAGCAGTACTTC. It encodes CASSLSSEYEQYF.

This CDR3 is CASSSSGRTDTQYF. CDR3 nucleotides: TGTGCCAGCAGCTCTAGCGGACGCACAGATACGCAGTATTTT. J is TRBJ2-3 and V is TRBV7-3; 7 bases match TRBD2. CDR3 length: 14 amino acids. Germline assignment: CDR1 SGHTA and CDR2 FQGTGA. V was clipped by 4 bases and J by 1 base; unmatched bases: 2.

V usage is TRBV5-6 and J usage is TRBJ2-7, with 7 bases fitting TRBD1. V gave up 0 bases and J gave up 7 bases; unmatched junction bases: 16. Germline CDR1 reads SGHDT; CDR2 reads YYEEEE. This CDR3 region has 17 residues. DNA for the CDR3: TGTGCCAGCAGCTTGGGCGCTGGACAGGTGCAGTTACTAGAGCAGTACTTC. As protein: CASSLGAGQVQLLEQYF.

The chain employs TRBV19 and TRBJ2-3, with D unclear. Germline CDR1 LNHDA, CDR2 SQIVND (reference sequence). The length of the CDR3 is 15 residues. Between the trimmed V and J ends, which lost 1 base and 0 bases, there was a span of 8 bases. CDR3 in amino acids: CASSIVGQSTDTQYF. CDR3 in DNA: TGTGCCAGTAGTATAGTTGGGCAAAGCACAGATACGCAGTATTTT. Combining the CDR3 with reference TRBV19 and TRBJ2-3 gives the whole variable domain DGGITQSPKYLFRKEGQNVTLSCEQNLNHDAMYWYRQDPGQGLRLIYYSQIVNDFQKGDIAEGYSVSREKKESFPLTVTSAQKNPTAFYLCASSIVGQSTDTQYFGPGTRLTVL.

The V and J genes are TRBV19 and TRBJ1-1; D is unclear. Trimming stripped 0 bases from V and 4 bases from J, with 9 bases between. Germline V gene lookup returns CDR1 LNHDA and CDR2 SQIVND (reference sequence). The CDR3 spans 14 residues. In DNA, the CDR3 is TGTGCCAGTAGTATAGACCGGGGAACCACTGAAGCTTTCTTT. Translated: CASSIDRGTTEAFF.

This rearrangement joins TRBV30 to TRBJ1-3; 8 bases agree with TRBD1. This CDR3 region has 15 residues. Trimming took 6 bases from V and 3 from J; bases not matched to a gene: 10. From germline, CDR1 is GTSNPN and CDR2 SVGIG (reference sequence). DNA for the CDR3: TGTGCCTGCCCCACCCAGGGGGCAGGTGGAAACACCATATATTTT. It is translated as CACPTQGAGGNTIYF.

This chain links TRBV14 with TRBJ1-4; D gene ambiguous. The CDR3 spans 15 residues. V lost 6 bases to trimming and J lost 7 bases, with 18 bases between them. Germline CDR1 is SGHDN and CDR2 is FVKESK. CDR3 in DNA: TGTGCCAGCAGTGGTGGCGGGAGGAATGGTGAAAAACTGTTTTTT. Its protein product is CASSGGGRNGEKLFF.

This clone was recorded only once. This chain connects TRBV6-5 to TRBJ2-1, with 9 bases lining up with TRBD1. V was pared by 6 bases and J by 3 bases, with 3 bases of the junction left unmatched. Germline CDR1 and CDR2: MNHEY and SVGAGI. The CDR3 spans 14 residues. The CDR3 region has the DNA TGTGCCAGCAGGCGGGACAGGGACTACAATGAGCAGTTCTTC. Translated: CASRRDRDYNEQFF.

The CDR3 reads CASSPLPLGGANTEAFF. As DNA, the CDR3 is TGTGCCAGCTCACCCTTGCCTCTAGGGGGCGCGAACACTGAAGCTTTCTTT. The chain joins TRBV18 to TRBJ1-1; TRBD1 matches at 7 bases. This CDR3 is built from 17 residues. J gave up 1 base and V 3 bases, and 11 bases lay outside the gene matches. CDR1 and CDR2 from the germline V gene are KGHSH and LQKENI.

The chain uses TRBV13 and TRBJ1-2; D is undetermined. V lost 2 bases and J 4 bases, leaving 11 bases between the germline ends. Germline V lookup: CDR1 PRHDT, CDR2 FYEKMQ (reference sequence). The CDR3 is made up of 14 amino acids. The CDR3 region is CASSLKESGYGYTF. CDR3 coding DNA: TGTGCCAGCAGCTTAAAGGAATCGGGCTATGGCTACACCTTC.

The rearrangement links TRBV6-1 to TRBJ1-6; D gene ambiguous. V lost 6 bases to trimming and J lost 5 bases, with 8 bases between them. Looked up from germline, CDR1 is MNHNS and CDR2 is SASEGT. The CDR3 is 13 amino acids. Here the CDR3 DNA reads TGTGCCAGCAGGACGGAGAATAATTCACCCCTCCACTTT. It is translated as CASRTENNSPLHF.

The chain employs TRBV30 and TRBJ1-2; D unclear. The CDR3 spans 14 residues. Germline-derived CDR1 and CDR2 are GTSNPN and SVGIG (reference sequence). Trimming took off 0 bases at V and 8 bases at J, with 16 bases between the two ends. This chain's CDR3 is CAWSVPGRIWGYTF. DNA of the CDR3: TGTGCCTGGAGTGTACCGGGTAGGATCTGGGGCTACACCTTC.

This chain uses TRBV14 with TRBJ1-2; the D gene is possibly TRBD1 (5 bases). The CDR3 is made up of 15 amino acids. Trimming stripped 0 bases from V and 7 bases from J, with 15 bases between. The germline gives CDR1 SGHDN, CDR2 FVKESK. The CDR3 region has the DNA TGTGCCAGCAGCCAAGATGGGTTCCAGGGTCGTGGCTACACCTTC. Protein product: CASSQDGFQGRGYTF.

The chain recombines TRBV2 with TRBJ2-3; TRBD2 agrees at 12 bases. CDR1 is SNHLY and CDR2 is FYNNEI in the germline V gene. The CDR3 sequence is 17 residues long. Unmatched junction bases numbered 8, after V lost 6 bases and J lost 1 base. CDR3 sequence reads: CASRTSGGFWGTDTQYF. The DNA of the CDR3 is TGTGCCAGCAGGACTAGCGGGGGATTTTGGGGCACAGATACGCAGTATTTT.

The genes are TRBV5-1 and TRBJ1-1; 10 nucleotides align to TRBD1. This CDR3 is built from 15 residues. V dropped 4 bases and J dropped 4; count of bases not matched to a gene: 7. The germline V gene encodes CDR1 SGHRS and CDR2 YFSETQ. DNA of the CDR3: TGCGCCAGCAGCGCAGGACAGGGGGGACCCACTGAAGCTTTCTTT. Residues: CASSAGQGGPTEAFF.